This T cell receptor beta chain appears in the sequencing data of a study of T cell responses to AZD1222 COVID-19 vaccine. Study as a whole: Combined were second doses at about 4 or about 12 weeks.

Germline CDR1 KGHSH, CDR2 LQKENI. V lost 3 bases and J 7 bases, leaving 10 bases between the germline ends. The CDR3 consists of 13 residues. Clones were read by immunoSEQ multiplex PCR, and TCRdb kept only the in-frame ones, dropping some. Seen here are about 86,000 clones, roughly 89% observed once, and the top ten hold about 2.2%. The clonotype originates from an adult in good health. The source material was peripheral blood, sampled on day 0 of AZD1222 vaccination. The chain has TRBV18 and TRBJ1-5; perhaps TRBD1 as D (5 bases). The CDR3 region has the DNA TGTGCCAGCTCACCGGGACCGCGGCAGCCCCAGCATTTT. Translated, it gives CASSPGPRQPQHF.